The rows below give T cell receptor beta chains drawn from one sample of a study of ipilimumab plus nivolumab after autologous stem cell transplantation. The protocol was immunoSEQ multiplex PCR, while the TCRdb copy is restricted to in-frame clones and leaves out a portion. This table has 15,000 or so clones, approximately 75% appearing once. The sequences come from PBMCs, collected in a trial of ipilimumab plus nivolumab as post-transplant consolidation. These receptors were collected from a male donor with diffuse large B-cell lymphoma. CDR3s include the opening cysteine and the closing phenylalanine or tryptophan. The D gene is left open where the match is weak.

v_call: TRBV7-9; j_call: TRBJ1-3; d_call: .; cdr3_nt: TGTGCCAGCAGCCGCGGGCAGGCCTCTGGAAACACCATATATTTT; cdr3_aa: CASSRGQASGNTIYF
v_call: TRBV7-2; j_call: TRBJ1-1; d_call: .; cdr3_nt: TGTGCCAGCGCCCTAGAGGGAGGGCACACTGAAGCTTTCTTT; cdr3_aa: CASALEGGHTEAFF
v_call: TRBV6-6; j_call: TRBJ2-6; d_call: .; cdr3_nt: TGTGCCAGCAGCCGGACAGCTACAGGCGTGGCCAACGTCCTGACTTTC; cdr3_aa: CASSRTATGVANVLTF
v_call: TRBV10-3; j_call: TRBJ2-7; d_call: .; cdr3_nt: TGTGCCATCAGTGAGAGGACACCCTACGAGCAGTACTTC; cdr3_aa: CAISERTPYEQYF
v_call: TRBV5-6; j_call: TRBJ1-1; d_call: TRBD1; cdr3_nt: TGTGCCAGCAATTTTAGACAGGGCGAAGCTTTCTTT; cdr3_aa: CASNFRQGEAFF
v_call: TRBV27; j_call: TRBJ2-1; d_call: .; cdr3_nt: TGTGCCAGCAGTTTATCGAGGACACCATCCTACAATGAGCAGTTCTTC; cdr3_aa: CASSLSRTPSYNEQFF
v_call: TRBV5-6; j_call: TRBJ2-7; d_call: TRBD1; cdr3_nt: TGTGCCAGCAGCCGACAGGGGCCGAGCTACGAGCAGTACTTC; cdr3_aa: CASSRQGPSYEQYF
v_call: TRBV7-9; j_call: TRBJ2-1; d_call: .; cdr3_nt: TGTGCCAGCAGCCTAAGGACAGTTAATGAGCAGTTCTTC; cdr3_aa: CASSLRTVNEQFF
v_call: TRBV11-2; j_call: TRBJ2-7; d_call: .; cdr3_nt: TGTGCCAGCAGACGACCGGGGAGCGCCTACGAGCAGTACTTC; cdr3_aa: CASRRPGSAYEQYF
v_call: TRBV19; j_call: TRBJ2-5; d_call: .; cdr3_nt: TGTGCCAGTAGCCGAATCGGATGGTACCAAGAGACCCAGTACTTC; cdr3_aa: CASSRIGWYQETQYF
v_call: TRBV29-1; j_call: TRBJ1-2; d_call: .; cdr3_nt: TGCAGCGTTGGGATCCGGGACGGCAACTATGGCTACACCTTC; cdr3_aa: CSVGIRDGNYGYTF
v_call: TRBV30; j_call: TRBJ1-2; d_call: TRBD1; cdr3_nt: TGTGCCTGGAGTGTACAATTGGTGGGACAGGGGGCTTATGGCTACACCTTC; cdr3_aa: CAWSVQLVGQGAYGYTF
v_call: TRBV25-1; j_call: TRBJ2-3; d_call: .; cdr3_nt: TGTGCCAGCAGTCTTACTACCCCGATGGGAGATACGCAGTATTTT; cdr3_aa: CASSLTTPMGDTQYF
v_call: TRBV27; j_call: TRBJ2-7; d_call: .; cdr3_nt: TGTGCCAGCGCTAATAAGGGGGGGGCCTACTACGAGCAGTACTTC; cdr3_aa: CASANKGGAYYEQYF
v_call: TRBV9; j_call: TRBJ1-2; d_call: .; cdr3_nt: TGTGCCAGCAGCGTAGACACAGGCTATGGCTACACCTTC; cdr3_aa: CASSVDTGYGYTF
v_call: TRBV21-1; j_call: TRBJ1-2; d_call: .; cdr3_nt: TGTGCCAGCAGCGCTCGGGCGGGACGCCGATATGGCTACACCTTC; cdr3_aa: CASSARAGRRYGYTF
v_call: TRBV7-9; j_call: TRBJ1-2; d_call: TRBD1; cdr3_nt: TGTGCCAGCAGCTCGAGGGGGCGGAACTATGGCTACACCTTC; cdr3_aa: CASSSRGRNYGYTF
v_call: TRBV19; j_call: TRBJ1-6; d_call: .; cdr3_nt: TGTGCCAGTAGTATTCGAGGGGTCAGCTCCTATAATTCACCCCTCCACTTT; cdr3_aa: CASSIRGVSSYNSPLHF
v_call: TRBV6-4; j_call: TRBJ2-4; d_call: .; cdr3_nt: TGTGCCAGCAGTGACTCGAAGGGAGGTACTGCCAAAAACATTCAGTACTTC; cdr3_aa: CASSDSKGGTAKNIQYF
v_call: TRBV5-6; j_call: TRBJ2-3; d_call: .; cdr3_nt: TGTGCCAGCAGCCTTGGGGGGAGCGCGGAAGCAGATACGCAGTATTTT; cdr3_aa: CASSLGGSAEADTQYF
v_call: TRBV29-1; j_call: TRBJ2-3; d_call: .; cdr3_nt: TGCAGCGTTGGCCCTAGGGGGGGAGGTATAGATACGCAGTATTTT; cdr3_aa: CSVGPRGGGIDTQYF
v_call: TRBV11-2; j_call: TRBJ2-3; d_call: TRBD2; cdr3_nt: TGTGCCAGCAGCTTAATCCGTGGACTAGTGGGAGGAGATACGCAGTATTTT; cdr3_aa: CASSLIRGLVGGDTQYF
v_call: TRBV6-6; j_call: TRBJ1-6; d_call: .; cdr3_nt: TGTGCCAGCAGTTACTCGAAAGGGCTGACACCCCTCCACTTT; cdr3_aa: CASSYSKGLTPLHF
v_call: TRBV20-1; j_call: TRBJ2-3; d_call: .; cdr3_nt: TGCAGTGCTAGTGCAGATACGCAGTATTTT; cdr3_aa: CSASADTQYF
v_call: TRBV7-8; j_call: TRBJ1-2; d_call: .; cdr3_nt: TGTGCCAGCACCCCGGGGGGCCTCGGGCACTATGGCTACACCTTC; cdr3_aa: CASTPGGLGHYGYTF
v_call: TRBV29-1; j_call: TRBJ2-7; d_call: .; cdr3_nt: TGCAGCGCGTCGAGCTCCTACGAGCAGTACTTC; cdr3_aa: CSASSSYEQYF